Here is one TCR beta chain with its context. The method was immunoSEQ multiplex PCR; TCRdb's version includes in-frame clones alone and lacks a portion of them. The repertoire has tens of thousands of clones, about 83% of them found once; the top ten carry around 29%. This CDR3 is 16 amino acids long. The data were taken from a study of blood T cell repertoires in COVID-19. Sample: peripheral blood. The chain links TRBV21-1 to TRBJ2-7; the table names TRBD2, a call not compared with the DNA. TRBV21-1 is a documented pseudogene. The TCR was taken from a woman at least 80 years old with acute or convalescent COVID-19. The CDR3 DNA sequence: TGTGCCAGCAGCCTTGGGGGCGGGAGGGCCACTTACGAGCAGTACTTC. Translation: CASSLGGGRATYEQYF.